A single sample is the source of the 28 T cell receptor beta chains below, sequenced in a study of regulatory T cells in long-lasting Graves disease. Building the TCR beta libraries relied on iRepertoire HTBI primers, and CDR3 regions underwent Arm-PCR. From the multiplex PCR reads, TCRdb called clonotypes with MiXCR, one entry per CDR3 protein. Seen here are about 430,000 distinct CDR3 sequences, 21% observed once, and the top ten hold about 13%. Time point reported: persistent/refractory GD, antithyroid drugs over 5 years with positive TRAb. PBMC RNA served as the TCR library source. The starting material was peripheral blood mononuclear cells (PBMCs), obtained when the disease was refractory, from a patient treated with antithyroid drugs. The receptor source for this set is a female donor with Graves disease.

In this sample, this clonotype turned up many times. The genes are TRBV27 and TRBJ2-7, with TRBD1 matching 7 bases. The trim removed 3 bases at V and 0 bases at J, leaving 2 bases unmatched. The CDR3 is 14 residues long. The germline V gene encodes CDR1 MNHEY and CDR2 SMNVEV (reference sequence). In nucleotides, the CDR3 is TGTGCCAGCAGTTTTAGACAGGGCTCCTACGAGCAGTACTTC. Residues: CASSFRQGSYEQYF.

This rearrangement joins TRBV20-1 to TRBJ2-7, with 9 bases identical to TRBD1. The V segment lost 0 bases and the J segment 5 bases; nucleotides outside the gene matches: 5. There are 14 residues in the CDR3. From germline, CDR1 is DFQATT and CDR2 SNEGSKA (reference sequence). The CDR3 region is CSAREGTGRHEQYF. As DNA, the CDR3 is TGCAGTGCTAGAGAAGGGACAGGGCGACACGAGCAGTACTTC.

This chain joins TRBV25-1 and TRBJ2-2; TRBD2 matches 7 bases. CDR3 size: 16 residues. Germline loops: CDR1 MGHDK, CDR2 SYGVNS. The ends lost 3 bases at V and 0 bases at J; junction bases unmatched: 4. CDR3 in DNA: TGTGCCAGCAGTGATAGAGCGGGGACGAACACCGGGGAGCTGTTTTTT. It translates to CASSDRAGTNTGELFF. Complete variable domain (other parts from reference TRBV25-1 and TRBJ2-2): EADIYQTPRYLVIGTGKKITLECSQTMGHDKMYWYQQDPGMELHLIHYSYGVNSTEKGDLSSESTVSRIRTEHFPLTLESARPSHTSQYLCASSDRAGTNTGELFFGEGSRLTVL.

This clonotype was picked up many times. The CDR3: CSAEQGGTEAFF. The CDR3 DNA follows: TGCAGTGCTGAACAGGGTGGCACTGAAGCTTTCTTT. The rearrangement joins TRBV20-1 to TRBJ1-1; D perhaps matches TRBD1 (6 bases). Deletions cut 5 bases from V and 4 bases from J, with 11 bases between. Germline CDR1 is DFQATT and CDR2 is SNEGSKA (reference sequence). The CDR3 length is 12 residues.

The chain employs TRBV11-2 and TRBJ1-1, with D possibly being TRBD1 (5 bases). Germline assignment: CDR1 SGHAT and CDR2 FQNNGV. The CDR3 is made up of 15 amino acids. Trimming took 5 bases from V and 3 from J, leaving 16 bases between them. This chain's CDR3 is CASSPPGLADTEAFF. The DNA of the CDR3 is TGTGCCAGCAGCCCCCCAGGGTTGGCCGACACTGAAGCTTTCTTT. Supplemented by reference TRBV11-2 and TRBJ1-1, the full variable domain reads EAGVAQSPRYKIIEKRQSVAFWCNPISGHATLYWYQQILGQGPKLLIQFQNNGVVDDSQLPKDRFSAERLKGVDSTLKIQPAKLEDSAVYLCASSPPGLADTEAFFGQGTRLTVV.

Details on this clonotype: One end of the junction is discordant with germline, which a read error may explain. The V gene is TRBV7-2, the J gene TRBJ1-1, with D tentatively TRBD1 (5 bases). Germline CDR1 reads SGHTA; CDR2 reads FQGNSA. CDR3 size: 14 residues. For the CDR3, the DNA is TGTCCCAGCAGCTTAGTCGAGGGGTACACTGAAGCTTTCTTT. Amino acids: CPSSLVEGYTEAFF.

The sample holds many counts of this clonotype. This chain uses TRBV7-9 with TRBJ1-1, with no clear D. Germline assignment: CDR1 SEHNR and CDR2 FQNEAQ (reference sequence). The CDR3 length is 13 residues. The germline V and J ends were trimmed by 1 base and 5 bases, with 8 bases remaining between them. The CDR3 DNA reads as TGTGCCAGCAGCTTAGGGGTCGGAACTGAAGCTTTCTTT. Protein product: CASSLGVGTEAFF.

This clonotype was detected a few times. V is TRBV7-9 and J is TRBJ2-2; D is undetermined. CDR3 size: 12 residues. Germline V CDR1 and CDR2: SEHNR, FQNEAQ (reference sequence). Trimming took off 5 bases at V and 8 bases at J, with 9 bases between the two ends. CDR3 DNA sequence: TGTGCCAGCAGCCAATCTGGTGGGGAGCTGTTTTTT. This sequence encodes CASSQSGGELFF. Supplemented by reference TRBV7-9 and TRBJ2-2, the full variable domain reads DTGVSQNPRHKITKRGQNVTFRCDPISEHNRLYWYRQTLGQGPEFLTYFQNEAQLEKSRLLSDRFSAERPKGSFSTLEIQRTEQGDSAMYLCASSQSGGELFFGEGSRLTVL.

As for this clonotype: A single base separates this from a much larger clone, so it may be a read error. This sequence joins TRBV20-1 and TRBJ1-2, with D hard to call. This CDR3 region has 12 residues. V was cut by 1 base and J by 1 base, with 4 bases left in between. Germline lookup yields CDR1 DFQATT and CDR2 SNEGSKA (reference sequence). The DNA of the CDR3 is TGCAGTGCTAGAGGGCTTAACTATGGCTACACCTTC. Translation gives CSARGLNYGYTF.

This clonotype has at least ten counts. The chain combines TRBV28 with TRBJ2-7; TRBD2 matches 7 bases. V lost 0 bases to trimming and J lost 1 base; unmatched junction nucleotides: 3. Germline loops: CDR1 MDHEN, CDR2 SYDVKM. The length of the CDR3 is 15 residues. CDR3 loop: CASSLWQGGSYEQYF. CDR3 bases: TGTGCCAGCAGTTTATGGCAGGGAGGGTCCTACGAGCAGTACTTC.

The sample holds one count of this clonotype. The chain has TRBV3-1 and TRBJ2-1; possibly TRBD2 for D (5 bases). V lost 4 bases to trimming and J lost 4 bases, with 17 bases between them. Germline values: CDR1 LGHDT, CDR2 YNNKEL (reference sequence). This CDR3 is 16 amino acids long. The CDR3 loop is CASSRSTGVRYNEQFF. The CDR3, as DNA: TGTGCCAGCAGCCGCAGCACCGGGGTGCGGTACAATGAGCAGTTCTTC.

This clonotype showed up many times. The V gene is TRBV2, the J gene TRBJ2-7; possible D gene TRBD1, 6 bases. CDR3 length: 13 residues. CDR1 SNHLY and CDR2 FYNNEI come from the germline V gene. The V and J ends lost 1 base and 6 bases respectively, with 10 bases between them. In nucleotides, the CDR3 is TGTGCCAGCAGTGAAGTGGCAGGGGTCGAGCAGTACTTC. Encoded protein: CASSEVAGVEQYF.

The CDR3 coding sequence is TGTGCCAGCAGCCGGTCACTAGCGGGCGCCGCCTACGAGCAGTACTTC. The encoded protein is CASSRSLAGAAYEQYF. The genes are TRBV5-5 and TRBJ2-7; 9 nucleotides agree with TRBD2. The germline V gene encodes CDR1 SGHKS and CDR2 YYEKEE (reference sequence). V gave up 4 bases and J gave up 2 bases; unmatched junction bases: 10. This CDR3 is 16 amino acids long.

The chain carries TRBV13 and TRBJ1-2; no clear D. CDR1 is PRHDT, CDR2 FYEKMQ, per germline (reference sequence). This CDR3 has 14 residues. The ends were cut back, 4 bases at V and 1 base at J, with 10 bases in the middle. CDR3 region: CASSSSGVNYGYTF. CDR3 bases: TGTGCCAGCAGCTCCTCCGGGGTTAACTATGGCTACACCTTC.

This clonotype was observed a few times. J is TRBJ2-5 and V is TRBV25-1, with a tentative D call TRBD2 (5 bases). The germline gives CDR1 MGHDK, CDR2 SYGVNS. The CDR3 contains 14 residues. V lost 1 base, J lost 5 bases, and 11 bases lay in between. The CDR3 here is CASSESLGLETQYF. The DNA of the CDR3 is TGTGCCAGCAGTGAATCACTAGGGTTGGAGACCCAGTACTTC.

The chain links TRBV28 to TRBJ2-1, with 7 bases matching TRBD2. Germline CDR1 reads MDHEN; CDR2 reads SYDVKM. The J segment lost 2 bases and the V segment lost 3 bases, leaving 10 bases of the junction unmatched. The CDR3 runs 17 residues. This chain's CDR3 is CASSLSGGPSPYNEQFF. The CDR3 nucleotides are TGTGCCAGCAGTTTGTCGGGAGGACCTTCCCCCTACAATGAGCAGTTCTTC. Looking up the rest from reference TRBV28 and TRBJ2-1 gives the full variable domain: DVKVTQSSRYLVKRTGEKVFLECVQDMDHENMFWYRQDPGLGLRLIYFSYDVKMKEKGDIPEGYSVSREKKERFSLILESASTNQTSMYLCASSLSGGPSPYNEQFFGPGTRLTVL.

This clonotype appeared many times. The chain carries TRBV28 and TRBJ2-7, with D perhaps matching TRBD1 (6 bases). The CDR3 is 13 residues long. With 6 bases removed from V and 6 bases from J, the gap between germline ends came to 15 bases. CDR1 is MDHEN, CDR2 SYDVKM, per germline. The CDR3 is CASSFLGGGEQYF. CDR3 coding DNA: TGTGCCAGCAGCTTCCTAGGGGGTGGCGAGCAGTACTTC.

Here the CDR3 reads CASTSGSSHEQFF. CDR3 coding DNA: TGTGCCTCAACTAGCGGGAGTTCCCATGAGCAGTTCTTC. The chain carries TRBV10-3 and TRBJ2-1, with 11 nucleotides matching TRBD2. J was trimmed by 8 bases and V by 11 bases; bases with no gene match: 8. CDR1 is ENHRY and CDR2 is SYGVKD in the germline V gene. The CDR3 sequence is 13 residues long.

This chain's CDR3 is CSAKGRVLYEQYF. For the CDR3, the DNA is TGCAGTGCCAAGGGGCGGGTTCTCTACGAGCAGTACTTC. The genes are TRBV20-1 and TRBJ2-7; perhaps D is TRBD1 or TRBD2 (5 bases each). Germline V gene lookup returns CDR1 DFQATT and CDR2 SNEGSKA (reference sequence). V lost 6 bases and J 3 bases, leaving 15 bases between the germline ends. The CDR3 contains 13 residues.

This clonotype was seen ten or more times. J is TRBJ2-5 and V is TRBV6-1; D unclear. The CDR3 has 12 amino acids. Germline CDR1 MNHNS, CDR2 SASEGT. The germline V and J ends were trimmed by 3 bases and 5 bases, with 7 bases remaining between them. This CDR3 reads CASSENWETQYF. CDR3 sequence (DNA): TGTGCCAGCAGTGAGAACTGGGAGACCCAGTACTTC.

The chain combines TRBV27 with TRBJ2-7; 8 nucleotides match TRBD2. The CDR3 runs 14 residues. V was pared by 5 bases and J by 4 bases, with 7 bases of the junction left unmatched. The germline V gene has CDR1 MNHEY and CDR2 SMNVEV (reference sequence). CDR3 amino acids: CASSTDGRAYEQYF. In DNA, the CDR3 is TGTGCCAGCAGTACCGACGGGAGGGCGTACGAGCAGTACTTC.

This clonotype appeared a few times. The rearrangement joins TRBV10-3 to TRBJ2-5, with 9 bases aligning to TRBD2. With 4 bases clipped from V and 3 bases from J, the junction kept 0 bases outside the gene matches. This CDR3 region has 13 residues. Germline V gene data show CDR1 as ENHRY and CDR2 as SYGVKD. CDR3 protein: CAISGTSEETQYF. The CDR3 DNA reads as TGTGCCATCAGTGGGACTAGCGAAGAGACCCAGTACTTC.

This clonotype was seen repeatedly, ten times or more. The V call is TRBV28, the J call TRBJ1-5; 8 bases are shared with TRBD1. CDR1 is MDHEN, CDR2 SYDVKM, per germline. V was pared by 7 bases and J by 4 bases, with 9 bases of the junction left unmatched. The CDR3 consists of 15 residues. As DNA, the CDR3 is TGTGCCAGCAATCCGACAGGGGATCGTAATCAGCCCCAGCATTTT. Its translation is CASNPTGDRNQPQHF.

The rearrangement joins TRBV4-1 to TRBJ2-5; D remains unclear. The germline V gene has CDR1 MGHRA and CDR2 YSYEKL. Trimming removed 7 bases from V and 6 bases from J, with 21 bases in between. This CDR3 is built from 15 residues. The CDR3, as DNA: TGCGCCAGCAAACCGAATGTTGTGGTTGGAAAGACCCAGTACTTC. Its translation: CASKPNVVVGKTQYF.

V is TRBV2 and J is TRBJ2-4; maybe TRBD1 (5 bases). This CDR3 is 15 amino acids long. The germline gives CDR1 SNHLY, CDR2 FYNNEI. V was shortened by 6 bases and J by 1 base, with 13 bases between the two germline ends. The CDR3 coding sequence is TGTGCCAGCAGACCCCAGGGTACCGCCAAAAACATTCAGTACTTC. Translating it yields CASRPQGTAKNIQYF.

The sample holds many counts of this clonotype. The chain is built from TRBV30 and TRBJ1-2; no firm D call. Germline CDR1 GTSNPN, CDR2 SVGIG (reference sequence). The CDR3 totals 10 residues. Trimming shortened V by 3 bases and J by 4 bases, and 3 bases separated the two germline ends. The CDR3: CAWRTYGYTF. The CDR3 bases are TGTGCCTGGAGGACCTATGGCTACACCTTC.

Ten or more counts support this clonotype. The rearrangement uses TRBV6-2 or TRBV6-3 and TRBJ2-1, with a tentative D call TRBD2 (5 bases). Germline values: CDR1 MNHEY, CDR2 SVGEGT. V was pared by 2 bases and J by 6 bases, with 14 bases between. The CDR3 spans 15 residues. This CDR3 reads CASSYVGAVGNEQFF. The CDR3 bases are TGTGCCAGCAGTTACGTGGGAGCGGTGGGCAATGAGCAGTTCTTC.

A few counts support this clonotype. The chain uses TRBV11-2 and TRBJ1-5, with D tentatively TRBD1 (5 bases). This CDR3 contains 14 residues. Trimming pared 5 bases from V and 1 base from J, leaving 9 bases between. Germline assignment: CDR1 SGHAT and CDR2 FQNNGV. The CDR3 protein is CASSEGRSNQPQHF. The CDR3 DNA sequence: TGTGCCAGCAGCGAGGGACGGAGCAATCAGCCCCAGCATTTT.